Listed below are T cell receptor beta chains from one sample, sequenced in a study of OX40 agonist ivuxolimab in advanced cancers. Profiled with immunoSEQ multiplex PCR; TCRdb holds only in-frame clones, not every one. Of about 65,000 clones in the sample, 87% were seen once. Specimen: CD4+ or CD8+ T cells sorted from blood, collected in a trial of the OX40 agonist ivuxolimab. The receptors come from an adult with an advanced solid tumor such as melanoma, head and neck, liver or kidney cancer. Each CDR3 is given without its conserved first and last residue.

v_gene	j_gene	CDR3aa
TRBV2	TRBJ2-2	ASSVGQLSNTGELF
TRBV14	TRBJ2-1	ASSRTRDRWIGQF
TRBV21-1	TRBJ1-5	ASSKALFRAVYSNQPQH
TRBV12-5	TRBJ1-6	ASGPNSPLH
TRBV6-5	TRBJ2-1	ASRLQGRANNEQF
TRBV6-6	TRBJ2-3	ASTGSSTDTQY
TRBV2	TRBJ1-6	ASSGQELNSPLH
TRBV5-1	TRBJ2-5	ASSLGQGVETQY
TRBV2	TRBJ2-1	ASSATGSLSYNEQF
TRBV5-1	TRBJ2-2	ASKSREGGELF
TRBV15	TRBJ2-1	ATSRGQLAPSRDEQF
TRBV19	TRBJ2-7	ASSVQPGTSGTYEQY
TRBV19	TRBJ1-2	ASKRTGEGFYGYT
TRBV6-5	TRBJ1-4	ASRQISNEKLF
TRBV7-8	TRBJ1-2	ASSLGTGYT
TRBV29-1	TRBJ2-1	SVAQRISYNEQF
TRBV7-9	TRBJ2-7	ASSFVSYEQY
TRBV7-6	TRBJ1-6	ASSAARTFNSPLH
TRBV11-2	TRBJ2-3	ATRQVSGTQY
TRBV2	TRBJ2-1	ASSEQLYNEQF
TRBV7-6	TRBJ2-3	ASATSGATLGTQY
TRBV9	TRBJ2-7	ASSAETGTGGDEQY
TRBV6-6	TRBJ2-7	ASSYGQGASYEQY
TRBV19	TRBJ2-4	ASSMGGQGGAKNIQY
TRBV7-2	TRBJ1-6	ASSLGGRLGLH
TRBV5-8	TRBJ2-5	ASSTGQGRDETQY
TRBV6-6	TRBJ1-5	ASSYSQVSNQPQH
TRBV2	TRBJ1-6	ASNRDLNSPLH
TRBV27	TRBJ2-3	AIAPHNSLGTDTQY
TRBV11-2	TRBJ1-1	ASSPDVGAF
TRBV7-6	TRBJ2-3	ASSAHRDRWPDTQY
TRBV5-6	TRBJ1-3	ASSLGQGVILNTIY
TRBV7-9	TRBJ1-5	ASSLALGKVDQPQH
TRBV5-1	TRBJ1-1	ASSLGTTTEAF
TRBV6-1	TRBJ1-2	ASSERTGVFYGYT